This TCR beta chain is from a study of blood T cell repertoires in COVID-19. Germline CDR1 SGHDT, CDR2 YYEEEE. The CDR3 is 14 residues long. With V trimmed by 2 bases and J by 5 bases, 5 bases remained unmatched. The table came from immunoSEQ multiplex PCR; TCRdb's copy has only in-frame clones and leaves some out. The table has 70,000 or so clones, 75% to 95% seen once. What was sequenced was peripheral blood. The clonotype comes from a young woman with acute or convalescent COVID-19. V gene TRBV5-6 combines with J gene TRBJ2-3, with TRBD1 matching over 7 bases. CDR3 sequence (DNA): TGTGCCAGCAGCTTCCTTGGGACAGAAGATACGCAGTATTTT. It specifies CASSFLGTEDTQYF.